This paragraph reports one T cell receptor beta chain. The sample belongs to a study of blood T cell repertoires in COVID-19. Study context: From T cells, B-cell-depleted T cells, or PBMCs came the material, which was cDNA or gDNA.

Cohort 3 recovered donors had two negative PCRs, clearance, or symptom resolution. CDR1 is SGHTA, CDR2 FQGTGA, per germline. Trimming took 5 bases from V and 9 from J, leaving 17 bases between them. The CDR3 runs to 15 residues. The method was immunoSEQ multiplex PCR; TCRdb's version includes in-frame clones alone and lacks a portion of them. The table shows 250,000 to 300,000 clones, with roughly 90% occurring only once. The chain uses TRBV7-3 and TRBJ1-6; D perhaps matches TRBD1 (5 bases). This clonotype originated in a woman in her sixties who had recovered from COVID-19. The source material was PBMCs or T cells enriched from blood (not recorded which). This chain's CDR3 is CASSTGGGGGSPLHF. DNA of the CDR3: TGTGCCAGCAGCACCGGGGGGGGAGGCGGTTCACCCCTCCACTTT.